The 27 T cell receptor delta chains below all came from one sample that was sequenced in a study of Vδ1+ human thymocytes. Study-wide results and limits: Highly polyclonal TRG and TRD repertoires with Gaussian CDR3 length distributions appeared in thymus.

RNA was extracted from the cells and then reverse transcribed. Multiplex PCR used pooled V-gene forward primers and a constant-region reverse primer to amplify CDR3s. TCRdb re-called the multiplex PCR reads via CATT. The data hold roughly 55,000 delta-chain clones, with approximately 15% observed a single time. Antigen specificity for these receptors is unknown. The sequencing input was Vdelta1+ gamma-delta thymocytes from the thymus. Subset given: FACS-sorted CD3+ TCRalphabeta- TCRVdelta1+ TCRVdelta2- thymocytes. These TCRs come from a boy under two years old who had congenital heart surgery.

The chain recombines TRDV1 with TRDJ1; the match to TRDD3 covers 11 bases. The germline CDR1 and CDR2 sequences are TSWWSYY and QGS. The length of the CDR3 is 19 residues. Unmatched junction bases numbered 13, after V lost 1 base and J lost 3 bases. As DNA, the CDR3 is TGTGCTCTTGGGGAACCCAGACTCAAGGCCTGGGGGATACCCGATAAACTCATCTTT. Translating gives CALGEPRLKAWGIPDKLIF.

This clone has only a few counts. Germline and junction disagree at one end, which may indicate a read error. The chain links TRDV1 to TRDJ1, with 7 bases that match TRDD3. The CDR3 contains 18 residues. Germline loops: CDR1 TSWWSYY, CDR2 QGS. CDR3 sequence reads: CALGELEGDSSGTDKLIF. In nucleotides, the CDR3 is TGTGCTCTCGGGGAACTAGAGGGGGATTCCTCCGGGACCGATAAACTCATCTTT.

The rearrangement joins TRDV1 to TRDJ1, with 9 bases identical to TRDD3. Germline V gene data show CDR1 as TSWWSYY and CDR2 as QGS. The CDR3 is made up of 21 amino acids. V shed 3 bases and J 1 base; nucleotides not matched to a gene: 21. The CDR3 DNA reads as TGTGCTCTTGGGGACCGCCTTCCCAAGGAAGGGGGATACCCGGGCACCGATAAACTCATCTTT. Translated: CALGDRLPKEGGYPGTDKLIF.

This clone was picked up a small number of times. The chain recombines TRDV1 with TRDJ1; 13 bases are shared with TRDD3. CDR3 size: 23 residues. In germline, CDR1 is TSWWSYY, CDR2 QGS. The junction had 21 bases not matched to a gene; V was cut back by 1 base and J by 1 base. The CDR3, as DNA: TGTGCTCTTGGGGAACACCGGGAAGTTTACTGGGGGATACGCCCTCATGGCACCGATAAACTCATCTTT. It yields the protein CALGEHREVYWGIRPHGTDKLIF.

This clone came up a few times. The chain is built from TRDV1 and TRDJ1; TRDD3 matches 12 bases. The CDR3 is 16 amino acids. J gave up 8 bases and V 2 bases, and 9 bases lay outside the gene matches. CDR1 TSWWSYY and CDR2 QGS come from the germline V gene. In nucleotides, the CDR3 is TGTGCTCTTGGGGAAATTACCAGTACTGGGGGATACAAACTCATCTTT. Translating gives CALGEITSTGGYKLIF.

The V gene is TRDV1, the J gene TRDJ1; 8 bases match TRDD3. The CDR3 runs to 20 residues. The germline gives CDR1 TSWWSYY, CDR2 QGS. Trimming removed 0 bases from V and 0 bases from J; junction bases left unmatched: 15. CDR3 protein: CALGELTTLLGVLHTDKLIF. DNA of the CDR3: TGTGCTCTTGGGGAACTCACTACGCTACTGGGGGTTCTCCACACCGATAAACTCATCTTT.

This chain joins TRDV1 and TRDJ1; 9 nucleotides align to TRDD3. The CDR3 contains 25 residues. J was trimmed by 5 bases and V by 0 bases; bases with no gene match: 34. Per germline, CDR1 TSWWSYY and CDR2 QGS. The CDR3 loop is CALGELGWNSPAGWGMRVGTDKLIF. Written as DNA, the CDR3 is TGTGCTCTTGGGGAACTTGGGTGGAACTCCCCGGCAGGCTGGGGGATGCGTGTTGGCACAGATAAACTCATCTTT.

The chain has TRDV1 and TRDJ1, with TRDD3 as a possible D gene (5 bases). The CDR3 covers 14 residues. Trimming removed 9 bases at V and 4 bases at J, with 18 bases between. Germline V gives CDR1 TSWWSYY, CDR2 QGS. CDR3 region: CALGTPRGGDKLIF. The CDR3 DNA is TGTGCTCTCGGGACTCCGCGCGGGGGCGATAAACTCATCTTT.

The chain uses TRDV1 and TRDJ1, with D perhaps TRDD3 (6 bases). Germline V CDR1 and CDR2: TSWWSYY, QGS. The CDR3 totals 21 residues. Trimming removed 4 bases at V and 0 bases at J, with 30 bases between. This CDR3 is CALGVTGGLLPTSKYTDKLIF. The CDR3 nucleotides are TGTGCTCTTGGGGTCACCGGGGGACTTCTCCCAACCTCTAAGTACACCGATAAACTCATCTTT.

The rearrangement links TRDV1 to TRDJ1; TRDD3 matches at 12 bases. This CDR3 is 19 amino acids long. The V gene's germline CDR1 is TSWWSYY and CDR2 QGS. The trim removed 5 bases at V and 3 bases at J, leaving 16 bases unmatched. DNA for the CDR3: TGTGCTCTTGGGAAAGAGGACCCTTACTGGGGGATACCGGCCGATAAACTCATCTTT. It encodes CALGKEDPYWGIPADKLIF.

In this sample, this clone turned up a few times. V usage is TRDV1 and J usage is TRDJ2; 9 nucleotides match TRDD3. Germline V gene sequence: CDR1 TSWWSYY, CDR2 QGS. CDR3 length: 19 residues. Germline trimming cut 0 bases from V and 5 bases from J; bases unmatched to any gene: 13. CDR3 coding DNA: TGTGCTCTTGGGGAACTTTGTATAACAAACTGGGGGAAAACAGCACAACTCTTCTTT. This encodes CALGELCITNWGKTAQLFF.

This clone was counted ten times or more. This chain connects TRDV2 to TRDJ1; 12 nucleotides agree with TRDD3. The CDR3 totals 17 residues. Per germline, CDR1 GEAIGNYY and CDR2 EKD. With V trimmed by 1 base and J by 4 bases, 9 bases remained unmatched. The CDR3 coding sequence is TGTGCCTGTGACACGGGCTGGGGGATACGCGAGATCGATAAACTCATCTTT. Protein: CACDTGWGIREIDKLIF.

The chain joins TRDV1 to TRDJ1; 8 bases align to TRDD3. The trim removed 0 bases at V and 2 bases at J, leaving 20 bases unmatched. Germline V lookup: CDR1 TSWWSYY, CDR2 QGS. The CDR3 sequence is 21 residues long. The CDR3 spells CALGELSVLSGGFWRTDKLIF. As DNA, the CDR3 is TGTGCTCTTGGGGAACTTTCGGTCCTGAGTGGGGGATTCTGGAGAACCGATAAACTCATCTTT.

V usage is TRDV1 and J usage is TRDJ1; 11 bases are shared with TRDD3. The CDR3 covers 23 residues. Trimming removed 5 bases from V and 0 bases from J; junction bases left unmatched: 26. Germline V gene sequence: CDR1 TSWWSYY, CDR2 QGS. CDR3 coding DNA: TGTGCTCTTGGGAAAAAGATCCGCGTCCTACGGCTGGGGGATACCACGTACACCGATAAACTCATCTTT. Its protein product is CALGKKIRVLRLGDTTYTDKLIF.

The table lists this clone with a few counts. The rearrangement links TRDV1 to TRDJ1; D not resolved. Trimming stripped 3 bases from V and 2 bases from J, with 25 bases between. Per germline, CDR1 TSWWSYY and CDR2 QGS. CDR3 length equals 19 residues. CDR3 amino acids: CALGEGPFVYFQLTDKLIF. CDR3 nucleotides: TGTGCTCTTGGGGAGGGGCCGTTTGTCTATTTCCAGTTGACCGATAAACTCATCTTT.

V and J are TRDV1 and TRDJ1, with 7 bases that match TRDD3. This CDR3 has 19 residues. From germline, CDR1 is TSWWSYY and CDR2 QGS. Trimming removed 4 bases from V and 5 bases from J; junction bases left unmatched: 22. In DNA, the CDR3 is TGTGCTCTTGGGGGCCAGGGTCCTTCTTGGGCTGTACTGGGGGATAAACTCATCTTT. It yields the protein CALGGQGPSWAVLGDKLIF.

The sample holds a few counts of this clone. This chain joins TRDV1 and TRDJ1, with 9 bases matching TRDD3. Germline CDR1 TSWWSYY, CDR2 QGS. V was clipped by 0 bases and J by 10 bases; unmatched bases: 27. The CDR3 loop spans 21 amino acids. The CDR3 DNA reads TGTGCTCTTGGGGAACTTATTCCTGTCCTTACTGGGGGACCCCGACGGGGGGGACTCATCTTT. It yields the protein CALGELIPVLTGGPRRGGLIF.

This clone occurred a few times. The V gene is TRDV1, the J gene TRDJ1, with 10 bases identical to TRDD3. Germline V gene lookup returns CDR1 TSWWSYY and CDR2 QGS. This CDR3 is 22 amino acids long. Trimming took 2 bases from V and 0 from J; bases not matched to a gene: 21. The CDR3 DNA reads TGTGCTCTTGGGGAAAGTGCTTCTTTTCACTGGGGGATGTCGGGGGACACCGATAAACTCATCTTT. Translated, it gives CALGESASFHWGMSGDTDKLIF.

This clone has a handful of counts. An end of the junction differs from the germline gene, which may be a read error. The rearrangement links TRDV2 to TRDJ1; 9 bases map to TRDD3. The CDR3 extends over 21 amino acids. The germline V gene encodes CDR1 GEAIGNYY and CDR2 EKD. The CDR3 region has the DNA TGTGCCTCCATCTTCGCGCGGCGAGGTTGGGGGATAGAGAGGTACACCGATAAACACATCTTT. Translation: CASIFARRGWGIERYTDKHIF.

This chain uses TRDV1 with TRDJ2, with D uncertain. CDR1 is TSWWSYY, CDR2 QGS, per germline. V was trimmed by 0 bases and J by 5 bases, leaving 10 bases between them. The CDR3 has 15 residues. The CDR3 DNA is TGTGCTCTTGGGGAACTTCTCCGGGCTACAGCACAACTCTTCTTT. Amino acids: CALGELLRATAQLFF.

This clone came up a few times. The rearrangement uses TRDV1 and TRDJ1, with 7 bases that match TRDD3. Germline V gene sequence: CDR1 TSWWSYY, CDR2 QGS. This CDR3 is built from 24 residues. Trimming took 0 bases from V and 0 from J; bases not matched to a gene: 28. The CDR3 bases are TGTGCTCTTGGGGAACTCCCCTCTCCCTTCTCCACTCCGGGGGGATCCCCGTACACCGATAAACTCATCTTT. It codes for CALGELPSPFSTPGGSPYTDKLIF.

This rearrangement joins TRDV1 to TRDJ1; 11 nucleotides line up with TRDD3. Germline loops: CDR1 TSWWSYY, CDR2 QGS. CDR3 length equals 20 residues. V lost 4 bases, J lost 1 base, and 17 bases stayed unmatched. CDR3 nucleotide sequence: TGTGCTCTTGGGGTCCCTCTTGGGCCCAACTGGGGGATAGGCACCGATAAACTCATCTTT. Protein: CALGVPLGPNWGIGTDKLIF.

The chain links TRDV1 to TRDJ1, with D perhaps TRDD3 (6 bases). Per germline, CDR1 TSWWSYY and CDR2 QGS. This CDR3 comprises 16 residues. Trimming cost V 3 bases and J 3 bases, with 17 bases left between them. CDR3 residues: CALGDLFRILSDKLIF. As DNA, the CDR3 is TGTGCTCTTGGGGACCTTTTCCGGATACTATCCGATAAACTCATCTTT.

This sequence joins TRDV1 and TRDJ1, with TRDD3 identical over 7 bases. Per germline, CDR1 TSWWSYY and CDR2 QGS. V lost 8 bases, J lost 0 bases, and 18 bases stayed unmatched. The CDR3 length is 18 residues. The CDR3 DNA follows: TGTGCTCTTCTATCCCCTGGGGGCCGGACCTGGTACACCGATAAACTCATCTTT. This codes for CALLSPGGRTWYTDKLIF.

In this sample, this clone turned up a few times. V and J are TRDV1 and TRDJ1; D is ambiguous. The CDR3 is 15 amino acids. The ends were cut back, 1 base at V and 0 bases at J, with 9 bases in the middle. CDR1 is TSWWSYY and CDR2 is QGS in the germline V gene. This CDR3 reads CALGEQQGYTDKLIF. The DNA of the CDR3 is TGTGCTCTTGGGGAACAGCAGGGGTACACCGATAAACTCATCTTT.

V usage is TRDV1 and J usage is TRDJ1, with D perhaps matching TRDD3 (5 bases). The V end was cut by 3 bases, the J end by 0 bases, with 20 bases between. Germline loops: CDR1 TSWWSYY, CDR2 QGS. The CDR3 runs to 18 residues. CDR3 loop: CALGEIIRIWDDTDKLIF. The CDR3 DNA sequence: TGTGCTCTTGGGGAGATTATACGTATCTGGGATGACACCGATAAACTCATCTTT.

V is TRDV1 and J is TRDJ1; TRDD3 agrees at 9 bases. Trimming cost V 3 bases and J 0 bases; bases outside gene matches: 20. The CDR3 length is 21 residues. Germline V CDR1 and CDR2: TSWWSYY, QGS. The CDR3 sequence: CALGDPPVLLTGDTNTDKLIF. Here the CDR3 DNA reads TGTGCTCTTGGGGATCCGCCCGTCCTACTAACTGGGGATACGAACACCGATAAACTCATCTTT.